This T cell receptor (beta chain) originates from a study of blood T cell repertoires in COVID-19. The CDR3 contains 17 residues. The germline CDR1 and CDR2 sequences are MDHEN and SYDVKM. J was trimmed by 5 bases and V by 7 bases; bases with no gene match: 17. Assay: immunoSEQ multiplex PCR; the TCRdb copy retains only in-frame clones and omits some. Of fewer than 250,000 clones listed, roughly 84% are singletons. This clonotype was sampled from a man younger than 45 in a cohort exposed to, infected with or recovered from COVID-19 (not recorded which). The source material was PBMCs or T cells enriched from blood (not recorded which). The chain links TRBV28 to TRBJ2-7, with 10 bases aligning to TRBD2. The CDR3: CASTYPRPGTSAHEQYF. The CDR3 nucleotides read TGTGCCAGCACCTATCCCCGACCCGGGACTAGCGCCCACGAGCAGTACTTC.